This is a list of T cell receptor beta chains from one sample in a study of T cell responses to AZD1222 COVID-19 vaccine. Repertoires were generated with immunoSEQ multiplex PCR, while TCRdb's copy carries only in-frame clones and drops some. The repertoire holds 140,000 to 150,000 clones, with more than 85% as singletons. The source material was peripheral blood, sampled on day 0 of AZD1222 vaccination. The receptors here all came from an adult in good health. CDR3s include the opening cysteine and the closing phenylalanine or tryptophan. The D gene is left open where the match is weak. Clone size is stated in some rows and not others, as once, few, many or a class when expanded.

cdr3_aa,cdr3_nt,j_call,v_call,clone_size,d_call
CASNQGQTLYEQYF,TGTGCCAGCAACCAGGGACAGACCCTCTACGAGCAGTACTTC,TRBJ2-7,TRBV6-6,-,TRBD1
CASSRAQGAYAFF,TGTGCCAGTAGTAGGGCGCAGGGGGCTTACGCTTTCTTT,TRBJ1-1,TRBV19,-,TRBD1
CASSLSPRLNTEAFF,TGTGCCAGCAGTTTATCGCCCAGGCTAAACACTGAAGCTTTCTTT,TRBJ1-1,TRBV27,-,-
CSVGTGANEQYF,TGCAGCGTGGGGACAGGGGCCAACGAGCAGTACTTC,TRBJ2-7,TRBV29-1,once,TRBD1
CASSERAGYRTQHF,TGTGCCAGCAGTGAAAGGGCAGGGTATCGGACCCAGCATTTT,TRBJ1-5,TRBV6-1,-,-
CASSFERPPGELFF,TGTGCCAGCAGCTTCGAGCGCCCGCCCGGGGAGCTGTTTTTT,TRBJ2-2,TRBV21-1,-,-
CASSPLGDSEEYF,TGTGCCAGCTCACCCCTTGGGGATTCCGAGGAGTACTTC,TRBJ2-7,TRBV18,-,-
CASSPRTSWQTQYF,TGTGCCAGCAGCCCCCGGACTAGCTGGCAGACCCAGTACTTC,TRBJ2-5,TRBV9,-,TRBD2
CASSQVGRGLKAEAFF,TGCGCCAGCAGCCAAGTCGGCAGGGGGCTGAAGGCTGAAGCTTTCTTT,TRBJ1-1,TRBV4-1,once,TRBD1
CASSLSAGGVDEQFF,TGTGCCAGCAGCTTATCAGCGGGAGGAGTCGATGAGCAGTTCTTC,TRBJ2-1,TRBV7-9,-,TRBD2
CASSRDREGNQPQHF,TGTGCCAGCTCCCGCGACAGGGAAGGCAATCAGCCCCAGCATTTT,TRBJ1-5,TRBV18,-,TRBD1
CASSLGQGLGNTF,TGCGCCAGCAGCTTGGGACAGGGGTTGGGAAACACCTTC,TRBJ1-2,TRBV5-1,-,TRBD1
CASSGAFGDGETQYF,TGCGCCAGCAGTGGGGCTTTCGGCGATGGGGAGACCCAGTACTTC,TRBJ2-5,TRBV10-2,-,-
CASSISGTRGNEKLFF,TGTGCCAGTAGTATTTCTGGGACCCGGGGCAACGAAAAACTGTTTTTT,TRBJ1-4,TRBV19,-,-
CASSLGGPVNTEAFF,TGTGCCAGCAGCTTGGGGGGGCCCGTGAACACTGAAGCTTTCTTT,TRBJ1-1,TRBV5-6,-,-
CASNPDSPNTEAFF,TGTGCCAGCAACCCGGACAGTCCGAACACTGAAGCTTTCTTT,TRBJ1-1,TRBV6-5,-,-
CASSPNQPGGYTF,TGTGCCAGCAGTCCAAACCAGCCCGGGGGCTACACCTTC,TRBJ1-2,TRBV27,-,-
CASSYSSVKETQYF,TGTGCCAGCAGTTACTCGAGTGTAAAAGAGACCCAGTACTTC,TRBJ2-5,TRBV6-5,-,-
CASRTGLAGRVGELFF,TGTGCCAGCAGGACGGGACTAGCGGGAAGGGTCGGGGAGCTGTTTTTT,TRBJ2-2,TRBV21-1,-,-
CASSEYRGRGTEAFF,TGTGCCAGCAGTGAGTACAGGGGGCGAGGCACTGAAGCTTTCTTT,TRBJ1-1,TRBV6-1,-,TRBD1
CASSLYGTGNTEAFF,TGCGCCAGCAGCTTGTACGGGACAGGGAACACTGAAGCTTTCTTT,TRBJ1-1,TRBV5-1,-,TRBD1
CASNEGAGNTIYF,TGTGCCAGCAACGAGGGGGCTGGAAACACCATATATTTT,TRBJ1-3,TRBV6-5,-,-
CASSEAGRNQPQHF,TGTGCCAGCAGCGAAGCGGGGCGCAATCAGCCCCAGCATTTT,TRBJ1-5,TRBV6-1,-,-